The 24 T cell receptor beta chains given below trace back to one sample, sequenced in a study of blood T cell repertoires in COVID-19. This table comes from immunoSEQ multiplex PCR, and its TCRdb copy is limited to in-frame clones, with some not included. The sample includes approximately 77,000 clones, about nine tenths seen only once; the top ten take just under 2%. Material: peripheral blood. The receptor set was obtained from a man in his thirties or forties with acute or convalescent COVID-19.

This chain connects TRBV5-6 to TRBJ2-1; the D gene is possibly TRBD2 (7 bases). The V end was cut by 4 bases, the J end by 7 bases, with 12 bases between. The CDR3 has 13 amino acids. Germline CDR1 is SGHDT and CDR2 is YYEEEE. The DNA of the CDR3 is TGTGCCAGCAGCGGGGGGGCGCGGAATGAGCAGTTCTTC. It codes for CASSGGARNEQFF.

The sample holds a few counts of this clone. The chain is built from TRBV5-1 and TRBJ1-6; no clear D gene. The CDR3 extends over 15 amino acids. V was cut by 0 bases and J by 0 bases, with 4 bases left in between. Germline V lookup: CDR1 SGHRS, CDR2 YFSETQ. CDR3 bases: TGCGCCAGCAGCTTGGTGAGCTCCTATAATTCACCCCTCCACTTT. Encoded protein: CASSLVSSYNSPLHF. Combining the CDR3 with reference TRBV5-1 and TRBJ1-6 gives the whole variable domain KAGVTQTPRYLIKTRGQQVTLSCSPISGHRSVSWYQQTPGQGLQFLFEYFSETQRNKGNFPGRFSGRQFSNSRSEMNVSTLELGDSALYLCASSLVSSYNSPLHFGNGTRLTVT.

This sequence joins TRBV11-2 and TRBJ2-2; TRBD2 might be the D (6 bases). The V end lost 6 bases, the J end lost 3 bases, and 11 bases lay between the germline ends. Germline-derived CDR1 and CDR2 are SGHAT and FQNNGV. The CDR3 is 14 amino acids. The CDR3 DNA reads TGTGCCAGCAGATGGCGGGGTGACACCGGGGAGCTGTTTTTT. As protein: CASRWRGDTGELFF.

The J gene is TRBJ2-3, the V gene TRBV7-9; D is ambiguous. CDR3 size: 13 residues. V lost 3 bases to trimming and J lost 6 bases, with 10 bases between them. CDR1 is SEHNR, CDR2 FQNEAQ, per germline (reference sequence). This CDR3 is CASSFVLLDTQYF. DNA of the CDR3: TGTGCCAGCAGCTTCGTCTTACTGGATACGCAGTATTTT.

The CDR3 sequence: CASSDRGDPPETQYF. DNA for the CDR3: TGTGCCAGCAGCGACAGGGGAGATCCCCCAGAGACCCAGTACTTC. This chain uses TRBV27 with TRBJ2-5, with 8 positions matching TRBD1. In germline, CDR1 is MNHEY, CDR2 SMNVEV (reference sequence). V was clipped by 6 bases and J by 4 bases; unmatched bases: 10. This CDR3 has 15 amino acids.

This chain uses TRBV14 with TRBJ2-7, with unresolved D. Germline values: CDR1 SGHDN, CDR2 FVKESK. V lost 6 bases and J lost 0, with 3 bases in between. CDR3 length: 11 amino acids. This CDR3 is CASSISYEQYF. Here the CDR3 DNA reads TGTGCCAGCAGTATCTCCTACGAGCAGTACTTC. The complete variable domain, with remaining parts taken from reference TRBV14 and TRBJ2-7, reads EAGVTQFPSHSVIEKGQTVTLRCDPISGHDNLYWYRRVMGKEIKFLLHFVKESKQDESGMPNNRFLAERTGGTYSTLKVQPAELEDSGVYFCASSISYEQYFGPGTRLTVT.

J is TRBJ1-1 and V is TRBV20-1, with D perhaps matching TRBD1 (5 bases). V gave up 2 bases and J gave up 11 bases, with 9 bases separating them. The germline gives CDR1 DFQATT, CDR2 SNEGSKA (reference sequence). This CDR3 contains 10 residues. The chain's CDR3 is CSARSGNAFF. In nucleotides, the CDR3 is TGCAGTGCTAGATCAGGGAATGCTTTCTTT.

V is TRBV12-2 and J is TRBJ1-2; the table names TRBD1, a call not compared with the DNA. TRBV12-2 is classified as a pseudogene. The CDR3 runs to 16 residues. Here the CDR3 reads CASRLLITGTGGGYTF. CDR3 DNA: TGTGCAAGTCGCTTACTCATAACAGGGACAGGGGGTGGCTACACCTTC.

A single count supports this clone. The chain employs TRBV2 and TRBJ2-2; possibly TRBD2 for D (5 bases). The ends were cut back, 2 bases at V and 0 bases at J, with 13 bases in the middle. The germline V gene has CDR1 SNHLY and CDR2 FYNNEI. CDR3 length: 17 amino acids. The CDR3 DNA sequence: TGTGCCAGCAGTGAAAGAGGGAGCCGCACGAACACCGGGGAGCTGTTTTTT. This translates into CASSERGSRTNTGELFF.

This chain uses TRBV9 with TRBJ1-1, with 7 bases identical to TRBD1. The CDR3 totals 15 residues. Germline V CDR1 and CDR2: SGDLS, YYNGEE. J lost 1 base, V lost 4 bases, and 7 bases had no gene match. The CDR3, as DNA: TGTGCCAGCAGCCCCCAGACAGGGTCGAACACTGAAGCTTTCTTT. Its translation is CASSPQTGSNTEAFF. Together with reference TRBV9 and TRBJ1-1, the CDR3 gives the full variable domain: DSGVTQTPKHLITATGQRVTLRCSPRSGDLSVYWYQQSLDQGLQFLIQYYNGEERAKGNILERFSAQQFPDLHSELNLSSLELGDSALYFCASSPQTGSNTEAFFGQGTRLTVV.

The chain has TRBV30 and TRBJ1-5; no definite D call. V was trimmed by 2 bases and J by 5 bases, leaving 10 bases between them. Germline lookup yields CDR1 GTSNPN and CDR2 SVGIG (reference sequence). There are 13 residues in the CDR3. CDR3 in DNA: TGTGCCTGGAGTCCAACTCCACATCAGCCCCAGCATTTT. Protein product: CAWSPTPHQPQHF.

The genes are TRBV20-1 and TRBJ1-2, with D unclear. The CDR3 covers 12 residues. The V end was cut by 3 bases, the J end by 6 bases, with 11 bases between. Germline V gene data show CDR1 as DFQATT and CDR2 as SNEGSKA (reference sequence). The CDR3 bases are TGCAGTGCTAGTCGCAGGTCCCATGGCTACACCTTC. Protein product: CSASRRSHGYTF.

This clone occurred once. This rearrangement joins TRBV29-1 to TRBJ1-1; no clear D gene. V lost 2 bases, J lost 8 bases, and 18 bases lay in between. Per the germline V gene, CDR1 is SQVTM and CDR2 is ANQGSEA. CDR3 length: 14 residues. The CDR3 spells CSVEIQAAVREAFF. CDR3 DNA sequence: TGCAGCGTTGAAATCCAGGCCGCTGTACGGGAAGCTTTCTTT.

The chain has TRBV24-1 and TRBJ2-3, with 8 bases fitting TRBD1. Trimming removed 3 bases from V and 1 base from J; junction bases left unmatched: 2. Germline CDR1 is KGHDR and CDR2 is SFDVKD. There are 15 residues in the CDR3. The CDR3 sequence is CATSDPGQGTDTQYF. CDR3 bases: TGTGCCACCAGTGATCCGGGACAGGGCACAGATACGCAGTATTTT.

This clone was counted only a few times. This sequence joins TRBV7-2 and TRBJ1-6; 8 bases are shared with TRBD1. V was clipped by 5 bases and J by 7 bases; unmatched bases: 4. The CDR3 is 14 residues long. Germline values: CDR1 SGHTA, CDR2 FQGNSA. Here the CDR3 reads CASSPYRGNSPLHF. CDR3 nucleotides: TGTGCCAGCAGCCCCTACAGGGGGAATTCACCCCTCCACTTT.

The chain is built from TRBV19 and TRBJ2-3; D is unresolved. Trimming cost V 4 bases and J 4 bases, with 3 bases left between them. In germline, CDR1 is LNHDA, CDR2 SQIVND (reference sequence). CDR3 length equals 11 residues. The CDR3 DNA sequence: TGTGCCAGTAGTAGCGCAGATACGCAGTATTTT. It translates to CASSSADTQYF. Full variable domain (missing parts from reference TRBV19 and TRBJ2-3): DGGITQSPKYLFRKEGQNVTLSCEQNLNHDAMYWYRQDPGQGLRLIYYSQIVNDFQKGDIAEGYSVSREKKESFPLTVTSAQKNPTAFYLCASSSADTQYFGPGTRLTVL.

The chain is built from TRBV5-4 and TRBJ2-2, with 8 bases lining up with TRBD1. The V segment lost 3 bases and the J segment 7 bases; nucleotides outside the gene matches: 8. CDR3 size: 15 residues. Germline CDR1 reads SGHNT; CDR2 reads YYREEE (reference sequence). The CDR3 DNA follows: TGTGCCAGCAGCTCAAGGCAGGGGGCCGGCGGGGAGCTGTTTTTT. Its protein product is CASSSRQGAGGELFF.

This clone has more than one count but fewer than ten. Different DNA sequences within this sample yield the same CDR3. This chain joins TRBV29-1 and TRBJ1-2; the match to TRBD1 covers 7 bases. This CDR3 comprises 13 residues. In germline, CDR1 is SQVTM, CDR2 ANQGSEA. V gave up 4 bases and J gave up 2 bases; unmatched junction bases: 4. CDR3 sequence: CSVGGQVNYGYTF. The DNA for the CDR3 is TGCAGCGTTGGCGGACAGGTCAACTATGGCTACACCTTC.

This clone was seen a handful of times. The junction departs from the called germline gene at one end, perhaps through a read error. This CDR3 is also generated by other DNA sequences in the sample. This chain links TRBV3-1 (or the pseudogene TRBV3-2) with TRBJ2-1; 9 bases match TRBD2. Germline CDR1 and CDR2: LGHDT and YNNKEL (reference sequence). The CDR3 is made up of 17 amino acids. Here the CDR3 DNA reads TGCGCCCGCAGCCGGGGCGGGGGGGCGAGCTCCTACAATGAGCAGTTCTTC. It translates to CARSRGGGASSYNEQFF.

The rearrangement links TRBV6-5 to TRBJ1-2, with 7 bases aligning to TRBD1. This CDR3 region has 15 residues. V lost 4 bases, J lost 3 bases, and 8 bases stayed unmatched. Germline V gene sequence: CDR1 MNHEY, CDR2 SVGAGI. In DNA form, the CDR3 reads TGTGCCAGCAGTTCCCCCAGACAGGGTGACTATGGCTACACCTTC. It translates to CASSSPRQGDYGYTF.

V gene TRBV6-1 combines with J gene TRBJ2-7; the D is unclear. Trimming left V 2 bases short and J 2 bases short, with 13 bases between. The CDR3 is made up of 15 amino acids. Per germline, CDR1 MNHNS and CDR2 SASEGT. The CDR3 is CASSETWASPYEQYF. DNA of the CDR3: TGTGCCAGCAGTGAAACGTGGGCATCGCCCTACGAGCAGTACTTC.

CDR3 residues: CASSQEGAAHEGTEAFF. CDR3 in DNA: TGCGCCAGCAGCCAAGAGGGGGCGGCCCATGAGGGCACTGAAGCTTTCTTT. V is TRBV4-1 and J is TRBJ1-1; a weak D match, TRBD1 (6 bases). The CDR3 runs to 17 residues. V was pared by 0 bases and J by 4 bases, with 18 bases between. CDR1 is MGHRA, CDR2 YSYEKL, per germline.

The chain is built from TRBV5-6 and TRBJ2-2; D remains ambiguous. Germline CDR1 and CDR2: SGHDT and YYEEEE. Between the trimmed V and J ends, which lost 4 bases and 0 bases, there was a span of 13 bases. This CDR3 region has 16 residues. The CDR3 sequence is CASSTDISANTGELFF. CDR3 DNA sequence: TGTGCCAGCAGCACCGACATCTCCGCGAACACCGGGGAGCTGTTTTTT. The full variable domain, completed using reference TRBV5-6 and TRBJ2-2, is DAGVTQSPTHLIKTRGQQVTLRCSPKSGHDTVSWYQQALGQGPQFIFQYYEEEERQRGNFPDRFSGHQFPNYSSELNVNALLLGDSALYLCASSTDISANTGELFFGEGSRLTVL.

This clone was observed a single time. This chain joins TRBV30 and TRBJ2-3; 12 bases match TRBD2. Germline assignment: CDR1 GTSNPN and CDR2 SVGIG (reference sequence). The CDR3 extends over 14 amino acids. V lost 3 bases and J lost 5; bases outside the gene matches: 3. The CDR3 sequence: CAWRTSGSRDTQYF. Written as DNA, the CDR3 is TGTGCCTGGAGGACTAGCGGGAGCCGAGATACGCAGTATTTT.